The rows below give T cell receptor beta chains drawn from one sample of a study of shared clonotypes between healthy human individuals. Profiling relied on immunoSEQ multiplex PCR, and the TCRdb table lists in-frame clones only, not all of them. Of some 2,000,000 clones in the sample, around 95% were seen once. Material: naive CD4+ T cells sorted from blood. The origin of the receptors is a man aged 18 to 29 in good health. CDR3s include the opening cysteine and the closing phenylalanine or tryptophan. The D gene is left open where the match is weak. Size is stated for part of the rows, as once, few or many counts, or as a class when the clone is expanded.

TRBD1 TRBJ2-7 NA TRBV11-2 CASSFSSGQGVTYEQYF TGTGCCAGCAGCTTCAGTAGCGGACAGGGCGTCACCTACGAGCAGTACTTC
NA TRBJ2-7 NA TRBV6-5 CASSSVSGRYEQYF TGTGCCAGCAGCTCGGTGTCGGGGCGGTACGAGCAGTACTTC
TRBD1 TRBJ1-4 once TRBV6-1 CASSKGGGEKLFF TGTGCCAGCAGCAAAGGGGGCGGTGAAAAACTGTTTTTT
NA TRBJ2-6 NA TRBV5-1 CASSWGPGANVLTF TGCGCCAGCAGCTGGGGCCCTGGGGCCAACGTCCTGACTTTC
TRBD2 TRBJ2-1 NA TRBV6-6 CASSYPGLGEDEQFF TGTGCCAGCAGTTACCCCGGACTAGGGGAGGATGAGCAGTTCTTC
NA TRBJ1-6 NA TRBV5-4 CASSSQLDLNSPLHF TGTGCCAGCAGCTCACAACTCGACCTTAATTCACCCCTCCACTTT
NA TRBJ1-5 NA TRBV18 CASSDQGSNQPQHF TGTGCCAGCTCAGACCAGGGGAGCAATCAGCCCCAGCATTTT
TRBD1 TRBJ2-2 NA TRBV9 CASSAAGGASFGELFF TGTGCCAGCAGCGCCGCAGGGGGCGCGAGTTTCGGGGAGCTGTTTTTT
TRBD1 TRBJ2-3 NA TRBV6-5 CASNKQGLTDTQYF TGTGCCAGTAATAAACAGGGGCTCACAGATACGCAGTATTTT
TRBD1 TRBJ1-2 once TRBV6-5 CASREGAGGYTF TGTGCCAGCAGGGAGGGGGCGGGCGGCTACACCTTC
NA TRBJ1-6 NA TRBV19 CASSLLEGESPLHF TGTGCCAGTAGCCTTCTGGAGGGTGAATCACCCCTCCACTTT
NA TRBJ1-1 NA TRBV5-1 CASSLGSSGNTEAFF TGCGCCAGCAGCTTGGGGTCATCGGGGAACACTGAAGCTTTCTTT
NA TRBJ2-2 NA TRBV4-1 CASSQEGAGTGELFF TGCGCCAGCAGCCAGGAGGGGGCGGGGACCGGGGAGCTGTTTTTT
TRBD1 TRBJ2-2 NA TRBV28 CASSHFGDRPAGELFF TGTGCCAGCAGTCATTTCGGGGACAGGCCGGCAGGGGAGCTGTTTTTT
NA TRBJ1-5 NA TRBV18 CASSPPSVSGQPQHF TGTGCCAGCTCACCACCTTCAGTCTCGGGTCAGCCCCAGCATTTT
TRBD2 TRBJ2-2 NA TRBV9 CASSVGTSGSPGELFF TGTGCCAGCAGCGTGGGGACTAGCGGGAGTCCCGGGGAGCTGTTTTTT
TRBD1 TRBJ1-3 once TRBV7-9 CASRAGTAGNTIYF TGTGCCAGCAGGGCCGGGACAGCAGGAAACACCATATATTTT
NA TRBJ1-6 few TRBV7-9 CASSFELADSPLHF TGTGCCAGCAGCTTTGAGCTAGCAGATTCACCCCTCCACTTT
NA TRBJ2-7 NA TRBV2 CASSERERVVWYF TGTGCCAGCAGTGAAAGAGAGAGAGTAGTTTGGTACTTC
NA TRBJ1-6 NA TRBV7-9 CASSLATLGQNSPLHF TGTGCCAGCAGCTTAGCAACACTAGGGCAAAATTCACCCCTCCACTTT
TRBD2 TRBJ2-1 NA TRBV5-6 CASSLGLADYNEQFF TGTGCCAGCAGCTTGGGACTAGCGGATTACAATGAGCAGTTCTTC
NA TRBJ2-2 NA TRBV9 CASSVAKGAGTNTGELFF TGTGCCAGCAGCGTAGCAAAGGGAGCGGGTACGAACACCGGGGAGCTGTTTTTT
NA TRBJ2-7 few TRBV5-6 CASSLGWGSLYEQYF TGTGCCAGCAGCTTGGGTTGGGGCAGCCTGTACGAGCAGTACTTC
NA TRBJ1-1 NA TRBV7-8 CASSLRGTEAFF TGTGCCAGCAGCTTAAGGGGCACTGAAGCTTTCTTT
NA TRBJ2-5 NA TRBV11-2 CASSLDPGGGKVKTQYF TGTGCCAGCAGCTTAGATCCGGGAGGGGGCAAGGTTAAAACCCAGTACTTC
TRBD1 TRBJ1-4 NA TRBV7-9 CASIHGTGNEKLFF TGTGCCAGCATCCATGGGACAGGGAATGAAAAACTGTTTTTT
TRBD1 TRBJ2-7 NA TRBV6-5 CASSRDRGYEQYF TGTGCCAGCAGCCGGGACAGGGGGTACGAGCAGTACTTC
TRBD2 TRBJ2-5 NA TRBV18 CASSGGRAQETQYF TGTGCCAGCTCAGGCGGGAGGGCCCAAGAGACCCAGTACTTC
TRBD1 TRBJ2-5 NA TRBV15 CATSSTGVGYQETQYF TGTGCCACCAGCAGCACAGGGGTCGGGTACCAAGAGACCCAGTACTTC
NA TRBJ2-7 NA TRBV7-2 CASSLSGGSYEQYF TGTGCCAGCAGCTTATCCGGGGGTAGTTACGAGCAGTACTTC
TRBD1 TRBJ2-5 NA TRBV5-4 CASSFPTGAQETQYF TGTGCCAGCAGCTTTCCGACAGGGGCGCAAGAGACCCAGTACTTC
TRBD1 TRBJ1-6 few TRBV6-1 CASSASLGQYNSPLHF TGTGCCAGCAGTGCAAGTTTGGGACAGTATAATTCACCCCTCCACTTT
NA TRBJ1-3 NA TRBV7-2 CASSLVIAAGNTIYF TGTGCCAGCAGCTTAGTGATAGCAGCTGGAAACACCATATATTTT
NA TRBJ2-5 once TRBV27 CASSSPLGETQYF TGTGCCAGCAGTTCCCCACTTGGGGAGACCCAGTACTTC
TRBD1 TRBJ2-7 NA TRBV5-6 CASSFGQVGTKLDEQYF TGTGCCAGCAGCTTTGGACAGGTGGGAACTAAACTAGACGAGCAGTACTTC
NA TRBJ1-2 NA TRBV6-5 CASSYSGGYGYTF TGTGCCAGCAGTTACTCGGGCGGGTATGGCTACACCTTC
NA TRBJ1-4 once TRBV10-3 CAISESTVAAQGLFF TGTGCCATCAGTGAGTCGACCGTAGCGGCCCAGGGACTGTTTTTT
NA TRBJ2-3 NA TRBV5-4 CASSFLSGSTDTQYF TGTGCCAGCAGCTTCCTTAGCGGAAGCACAGATACGCAGTATTTT
NA TRBJ2-7 NA TRBV6-5 CASSYERTRPYEQYF TGTGCCAGCAGTTACGAGAGGACGCGGCCCTACGAGCAGTACTTC
NA TRBJ2-7 NA TRBV6-5 CASSYGASSYEQYF TGTGCCAGCAGTTACGGAGCGAGCTCCTACGAGCAGTACTTC
NA TRBJ1-1 NA TRBV30 CAWSAKIGTEAFF TGTGCCTGGAGTGCCAAAATAGGCACTGAAGCTTTCTTT
NA TRBJ1-1 NA TRBV7-3 CASSPGSPNTEAFF TGTGCCAGCAGCCCAGGGTCTCCGAACACTGAAGCTTTCTTT
NA TRBJ2-5 NA TRBV6-1 CASSEATGTETQYF TGTGCCAGCAGTGAAGCTACAGGGACAGAGACCCAGTACTTC
NA TRBJ1-6 few TRBV5-1 CASSPGTADNSPLHF TGCGCCAGCAGCCCAGGGACGGCAGATAATTCACCCCTCCACTTT
TRBD2 TRBJ2-1 NA TRBV2 CASEREGLRSSEQFF TGTGCCAGCGAGCGGGAGGGCCTAAGATCAAGTGAGCAGTTCTTC
TRBD1 TRBJ2-7 NA TRBV6-5 CASTGQSSYEQYF TGTGCCAGCACGGGACAGAGCTCCTACGAGCAGTACTTC
NA TRBJ2-7 NA TRBV7-2 CASSLEGWNYEQYF TGTGCCAGCAGCTTAGAGGGGTGGAACTACGAGCAGTACTTC
NA TRBJ1-1 NA TRBV6-1 CASSSPGRMNTEAFF TGTGCCAGCAGCTCACCCGGACGGATGAACACTGAAGCTTTCTTT
NA TRBJ1-5 NA TRBV10-3 CATKAWTDQPQHF TGTGCCACCAAGGCGTGGACAGATCAGCCCCAGCATTTT
TRBD1 TRBJ1-2 once TRBV6-1 CASSPGTGNGYTF TGTGCCAGCAGCCCCGGGACAGGGAACGGCTACACCTTC
TRBD1 TRBJ2-7 once TRBV2 CASRGAGGSYEQYF TGTGCCAGCAGAGGGGCAGGGGGCTCCTACGAGCAGTACTTC
TRBD2 TRBJ2-5 NA TRBV11-2 CASSSYSGEGTQYF TGTGCCAGCAGCTCCTATAGCGGGGAAGGGACCCAGTACTTC
NA TRBJ1-2 NA TRBV29-1 CSVEEGTNYGYTF TGCAGCGTTGAAGAGGGGACAAACTATGGCTACACCTTC
NA TRBJ1-1 NA TRBV19 CASSSLWGQSGYTEAFF TGTGCCAGTAGTTCATTATGGGGTCAAAGCGGGTACACTGAAGCTTTCTTT
NA TRBJ1-2 NA TRBV7-9 CASSLSGTYGYTF TGTGCCAGCAGCTTATCCGGGACCTATGGCTACACCTTC
NA TRBJ1-5 NA TRBV7-8 CASNLGVSNQPQHF TGTGCCAGCAACCTGGGGGTTAGCAATCAGCCCCAGCATTTT